This TCR beta chain came from a study of metastatic and nonmetastatic thyroid tumors. Across the study: Repertoire comparisons spanned blood and tumor or nodule tissue from malignant and benign thyroid patients. Study results and limitations: TCR beta diversity was reportedly significantly higher in malignant thyroid tumors than benign nodules, in blood and tumor.

This clone ranks as medium-sized. The antigen is undetermined. Other DNA sequences in the sample encode the same CDR3. The junction had 7 bases not matched to a gene; V was cut back by 7 bases and J by 5 bases. From germline, CDR1 is MNHEY and CDR2 SMNVEV (reference sequence). The length of the CDR3 is 13 residues. Among the patients, none had received any treatment before thyroid surgery. How the authors handled the data: Across clinicopathological groups, CDR3 differences served as the basis for building a distant-metastasis classifier for papillary thyroid cancer. TCRdb re-analyzed the PCR reads using MiXCR. It is TCRdb's table, rather than the study itself, that gives the V and J calls and clone size. The sample lists around 18,000 clones, about 34% occurring once.

Input material: tumor tissue. The receptor's source is a female donor with papillary thyroid cancer or a benign thyroid nodule (not recorded which). Some clones in this sample may be carry-over from other donors' samples. V gene TRBV27 combines with J gene TRBJ2-7; 8 bases match TRBD1. This chain's CDR3 is CASKSRGLDEQYF. The CDR3 DNA sequence: TGTGCCAGCAAGTCCAGGGGGCTGGACGAGCAGTACTTC.